Only one count was recorded for the clone carrying this T cell receptor beta chain. Its antigen is as yet unknown. Using immunoSEQ multiplex PCR, the repertoire was profiled, and TCRdb retains in-frame clones only, with some absent. The data contain about 70,000 clones, 85% to 90% of them singletons. This sample stems from a study of T cells in localized non-small cell lung cancer. Germline V gene lookup returns CDR1 SEHNR and CDR2 FQNEAQ (reference sequence). V lost 1 base and J lost 2, with 9 bases in between. This CDR3 is built from 15 residues. Study observations and caveats: Blood T cell density predicted longer survival; adjacent-lung clonality, shorter.

This receptor was identified in a male donor older than 55 with stage III squamous cell lung carcinoma. This sequence joins TRBV7-9 and TRBJ1-5; D call uncertain. The sample here was peripheral blood, taken before any cancer treatment. CDR3 sequence reads: CASSLGGHGNQPQHF. CDR3 bases: TGTGCCAGCAGCTTAGGAGGGCACGGCAATCAGCCCCAGCATTTT.